Following are 14 T cell receptor beta chains from one sample sequenced in a study of response to subunit inactivated influenza vaccine. TCRdb called the RT-PCR reads again in MiXCR, with one record for every CDR3 protein. The table lists 650,000 to 800,000 distinct CDR3 sequences, roughly 14% of them singletons. Sequences were derived from PBMCs from blood, sampled around 14 days before vaccination. The source is a man aged 50 to 60 who received an inactivated influenza vaccine.

This clonotype was counted only a few times. The chain is built from TRBV28 and TRBJ2-1; TRBD2 agrees at 12 bases. CDR3 size: 19 residues. Germline assignment: CDR1 MDHEN and CDR2 SYDVKM. Trimming took 5 bases from V and 4 from J; bases not matched to a gene: 15. DNA for the CDR3: TGTGCCAGCAGTCCCCCTGCCTCCGGACTAGCGGGACGGTACAATGAGCAGTTCTTC. Its protein is CASSPPASGLAGRYNEQFF.

This sequence joins TRBV2 and TRBJ2-3; no firm D call. Trimming left V 5 bases short and J 2 bases short, with 11 bases between. The length of the CDR3 is 14 residues. The germline V gene has CDR1 SNHLY and CDR2 FYNNEI. The CDR3 DNA reads TGTGCCAGCAGTACGACCGGGCACACAGATACGCAGTATTTT. Protein: CASSTTGHTDTQYF.

The sample holds a few counts of this clonotype. The rearrangement links TRBV20-1 to TRBJ2-1; D might be TRBD2 (6 bases). Germline V CDR1 and CDR2: DFQATT, SNEGSKA (reference sequence). The CDR3 is 15 residues long. V was shortened by 3 bases and J by 9 bases, with 21 bases between the two germline ends. The DNA of the CDR3 is TGCAGTGCTAGGGTCCGGGACTGGGAGCACAGTGAGCAGTTCTTC. It is translated as CSARVRDWEHSEQFF.

This clonotype was observed a few times. V gene TRBV6-1 combines with J gene TRBJ2-5, with TRBD2 matching over 15 bases. The germline CDR1 and CDR2 sequences are MNHNS and SASEGT. V lost 5 bases, J lost 5 bases, and 12 bases stayed unmatched. The CDR3 runs to 18 residues. The CDR3 coding sequence is TGTGCCAGCAGTCCAGGGACTAGCGGGGGGCTAGAAGGGGAGACCCAGTACTTC. Its translation is CASSPGTSGGLEGETQYF.

This clonotype was detected only a few times. V gene TRBV28 combines with J gene TRBJ2-1; 11 bases line up with TRBD2. CDR3 length: 16 residues. Trimming removed 4 bases from V and 3 bases from J; junction bases left unmatched: 5. CDR1 and CDR2 (germline): MDHEN, SYDVKM. CDR3 region: CASSSLAGGNYNEQFF. CDR3 in DNA: TGTGCCAGCAGTTCTCTAGCGGGAGGAAACTACAATGAGCAGTTCTTC.

The rearrangement links TRBV5-1 to TRBJ2-1; maybe TRBD1 (6 bases). Trimming took 2 bases from V and 4 from J, leaving 16 bases between them. This CDR3 region has 16 residues. Germline CDR1 and CDR2: SGHRS and YFSETQ. The CDR3 sequence is CASSFDPGTLYNEQFF. The CDR3, as DNA: TGCGCCAGCAGCTTTGATCCAGGGACACTATACAATGAGCAGTTCTTC.

This clonotype was detected only a few times. The genes are TRBV10-1 and TRBJ2-5, with a possible D match to TRBD2 (5 bases). The CDR3 totals 13 residues. Germline CDR1 WNHNN, CDR2 SYGVQD (reference sequence). V lost 2 bases, J lost 7 bases, and 11 bases lay in between. The DNA for the CDR3 is TGCGCCAGCAGTGAGGTCGGTCGGGGGACCCAGTACTTC. Translation: CASSEVGRGTQYF.

The chain combines TRBV20-1 with TRBJ2-2; the match to TRBD2 covers 10 bases. Germline V gene data show CDR1 as DFQATT and CDR2 as SNEGSKA (reference sequence). J was trimmed by 6 bases and V by 0 bases; bases with no gene match: 7. The CDR3 is 16 residues long. The chain's CDR3 is CSARDWLAGDAGELFF. The CDR3 DNA reads as TGCAGTGCTAGAGATTGGCTAGCGGGAGACGCCGGGGAGCTGTTTTTT.

This rearrangement joins TRBV10-3 to TRBJ2-2; 7 nucleotides agree with TRBD2. From germline, CDR1 is ENHRY and CDR2 SYGVKD. CDR3 size: 15 residues. With V trimmed by 6 bases and J by 3 bases, 7 bases remained unmatched. CDR3 in amino acids: CAIRQWEGDTGELFF. The DNA for the CDR3 is TGTGCCATCAGACAGTGGGAGGGCGACACCGGGGAGCTGTTTTTT.

The rearrangement links TRBV4-3 to TRBJ1-4; possibly TRBD1 for D (5 bases). Per germline, CDR1 LGHNA and CDR2 YSLEER. The V and J ends lost 1 base and 1 base respectively, with 13 bases between them. This CDR3 is 17 amino acids long. The CDR3 loop reads CASSQGNRRLTNEKLFF. The CDR3 DNA is TGCGCCAGCAGCCAAGGGAACAGGCGCTTAACTAATGAAAAACTGTTTTTT.

This clonotype appeared many times. The gene calls are TRBV20-1 and TRBJ1-1; a possible D gene is TRBD1 (5 bases). Germline V gene lookup returns CDR1 DFQATT and CDR2 SNEGSKA (reference sequence). V was clipped by 1 base and J by 5 bases, with 11 bases between them. The CDR3 spans 13 residues. CDR3 in DNA: TGCAGTGCTAGAGGGCAGGGAGGGACTGAAGCTTTCTTT. It codes for CSARGQGGTEAFF.

In this sample, this clonotype turned up a few times. V usage is TRBV7-2 and J usage is TRBJ2-1; TRBD2 is a possible D gene (6 bases). This CDR3 is 16 amino acids long. Germline CDR1 is SGHTA and CDR2 is FQGNSA. V lost 5 bases to trimming and J lost 0 bases, with 14 bases between them. The CDR3 spells CASSPPGVRSYNEQFF. DNA for the CDR3: TGTGCCAGCAGCCCGCCGGGGGTACGCTCCTACAATGAGCAGTTCTTC.

J is TRBJ2-7 and V is TRBV3-1; 14 positions agree with TRBD2. CDR3 size: 16 residues. With V trimmed by 4 bases and J by 5 bases, 7 bases remained unmatched. Per germline, CDR1 LGHDT and CDR2 YNNKEL (reference sequence). CDR3 bases: TGTGCCAGCAGCCCCTCGACTAGCGGGAGGGCCCACGAGCAGTACTTC. It translates to CASSPSTSGRAHEQYF.

This clonotype came up a few times. The chain links TRBV20-1 to TRBJ2-1; TRBD2 aligns across 15 bases. The junction had 11 bases not matched to a gene; V was cut back by 8 bases and J by 3 bases. From germline, CDR1 is DFQATT and CDR2 SNEGSKA (reference sequence). This CDR3 has 17 amino acids. The CDR3 sequence is CSRKGTSGRHNYNEQFF. CDR3 nucleotide sequence: TGCAGTAGAAAAGGGACTAGCGGGAGGCATAACTACAATGAGCAGTTCTTC.